This TCR beta chain was captured in a study of shared clonotypes between healthy human individuals. The CDR3 is 15 residues long. Germline assignment: CDR1 SGHRS and CDR2 YFSETQ. Trimming took 6 bases from V and 5 from J, leaving 19 bases between them. This clone was recorded only once. Its antigen is unidentified. Among the donors, all were Caucasian adults who lived in Nashville, Tennessee. Study-level results: Among donors, sharing of clonotypes was expected to be affected by sequencing depth.

Sequencing was performed on unsorted PBMC DNA using ten immunoSEQ deep assay plates. The assay was immunoSEQ multiplex PCR, and TCRdb's table has in-frame clones only and misses some. The sample yields some 500,000 clones, roughly three quarters seen once. This TCR derives from a woman aged 40 to 55 in good health. Some clones in this sample may be carry-over from other donors' samples. Sequenced sample: PBMCs. The gene calls are TRBV5-1 and TRBJ2-3; D possibly corresponds to TRBD1 (6 bases). The CDR3 sequence is CASKNVGGSGDTQYF. The DNA of the CDR3 is TGCGCCAGCAAAAACGTTGGGGGCTCGGGAGATACGCAGTATTTT.